This TCR beta chain was documented in a study of T cell responses to AZD1222 COVID-19 vaccine. Whole-study results and caveats: A mostly white British donor set with more females was recruited, and clonal diversity was possibly underestimated.

Repertoires were generated with immunoSEQ multiplex PCR, while TCRdb's copy carries only in-frame clones and drops some. The sample records fewer than 150,000 clones, 85% to 90% being singletons. A remark on this clone: Its matching antigen is unknown.

Trimming stripped 5 bases from V and 3 bases from J, with 8 bases between. The germline V gene has CDR1 GTSNPN and CDR2 SVGIG (reference sequence). The CDR3 extends over 11 amino acids. The chain combines TRBV30 with TRBJ2-7; D is unresolved. Specimen: peripheral blood, collected on day 0 of AZD1222 vaccination. The sequence was collected from an adult in good health. The CDR3 region is CAWSVDYEQYF. The CDR3 nucleotides read TGTGCCTGGTCAGTGGACTACGAGCAGTACTTC. Full variable domain (rest looked up from reference TRBV30 and TRBJ2-7): SQTIHQWPATLVQPVGSPLSLECTVEGTSNPNLYWYRQAAGRGLQLLFYSVGIGQISSEVPQNLSASRPQDRQFILSSKKLLLSDSGFYLCAWSVDYEQYFGPGTRLTVT.